This TCR beta chain originates from a study of vaccination and CD4 T cells after COVID-19. Across the study: Post-COVID sampling occurred a median about 110 days after diagnosis (range 35 to 161). At a median around 65 days (range 14 to 241) after dose two, post-vaccine samples were obtained.

As concerns this clonotype: Its antigen is as yet unknown.

Sequence data for DNA of cultured CD4+ T cells were generated by the Oncomine TCR Beta short-read assay. TCRdb re-called the PCR reads through MiXCR, storing one row per CDR3 protein. Among 15,000 to 20,000 distinct CDR3 sequences, 45% to 60% were seen once, and the ten largest hold over 8%. Trimming removed 4 bases from V and 3 bases from J; junction bases left unmatched: 6. Germline lookup yields CDR1 SNHLY and CDR2 FYNNEI. This CDR3 is built from 16 residues. Study-level results: In convalescent patients, 304 of 307 vaccine-specific clones were spike mono-reactive. Researchers report that a median about 87% of reactive clones in convalescent patients surfaced only post-vaccination.

Treatment here: approximately 9-day PBMC culture with coronavirus spike peptide pools or control peptides (ViraFEST assay). The sequencing input was CD4+ T cells from blood, cultured in vitro. The clonotype comes from a human donor who had recovered from COVID-19. The chain couples TRBV2 to TRBJ2-2; 9 nucleotides line up with TRBD1. CDR3 in amino acids: CASSGPGQGYTGELFF. Here the CDR3 DNA reads TGTGCCAGCAGTGGACCGGGACAGGGCTACACCGGGGAGCTGTTTTTT.